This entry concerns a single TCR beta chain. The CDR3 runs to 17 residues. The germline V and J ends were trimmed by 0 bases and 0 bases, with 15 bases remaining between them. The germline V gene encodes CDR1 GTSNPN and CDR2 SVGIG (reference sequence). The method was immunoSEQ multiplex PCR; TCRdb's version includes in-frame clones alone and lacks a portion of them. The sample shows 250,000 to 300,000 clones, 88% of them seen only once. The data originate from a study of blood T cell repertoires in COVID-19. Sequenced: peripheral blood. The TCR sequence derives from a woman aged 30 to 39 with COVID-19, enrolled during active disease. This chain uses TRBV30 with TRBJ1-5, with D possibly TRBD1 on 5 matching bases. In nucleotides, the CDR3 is TGTGCCTGGAGTGTAAGCGCAGGGCTTTATAGCAATCAGCCCCAGCATTTT. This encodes CAWSVSAGLYSNQPQHF.